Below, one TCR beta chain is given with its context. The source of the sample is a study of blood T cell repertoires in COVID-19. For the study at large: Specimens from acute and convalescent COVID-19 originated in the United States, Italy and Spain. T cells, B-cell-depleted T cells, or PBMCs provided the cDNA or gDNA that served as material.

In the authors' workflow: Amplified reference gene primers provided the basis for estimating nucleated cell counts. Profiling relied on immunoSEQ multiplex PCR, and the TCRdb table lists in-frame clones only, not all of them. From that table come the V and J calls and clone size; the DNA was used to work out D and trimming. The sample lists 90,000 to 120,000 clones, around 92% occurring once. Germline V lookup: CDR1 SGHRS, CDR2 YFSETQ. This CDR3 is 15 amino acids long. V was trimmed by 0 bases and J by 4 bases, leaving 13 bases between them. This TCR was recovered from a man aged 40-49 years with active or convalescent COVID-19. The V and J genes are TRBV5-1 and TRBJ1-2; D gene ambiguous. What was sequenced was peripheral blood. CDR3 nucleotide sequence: TGCGCCAGCAGCTTGGCCGCCAGGAATGCCTATGGCTACACCTTC. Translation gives CASSLAARNAYGYTF. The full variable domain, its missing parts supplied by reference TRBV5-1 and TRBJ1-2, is KAGVTQTPRYLIKTRGQQVTLSCSPISGHRSVSWYQQTPGQGLQFLFEYFSETQRNKGNFPGRFSGRQFSNSRSEMNVSTLELGDSALYLCASSLAARNAYGYTFGSGTRLTVV.